Below, 17 T cell receptor beta chains from the same sample are listed, as sequenced in a study of cytomegalovirus exposure and HLA in healthy donors. This PCR relied on a set of 60 Vbeta primers and 13 Jbeta primers. Method: immunoSEQ multiplex PCR; TCRdb's copy keeps in-frame clones and lacks some. The repertoire table contains roughly 150,000 clones. Sequencing was performed on PBMCs. All receptors derive from a woman in her forties or fifties in good health and CMV-seronegative.

The V and J genes are TRBV7-8 and TRBJ2-1, with 9 bases aligning to TRBD2. Losses at the gene ends were 6 bases for V and 8 bases for J; bases not matched to a gene: 11. The CDR3 is 15 residues long. Germline CDR1 and CDR2: SGHVS and FQNEAQ. DNA of the CDR3: TGTGCCAGCAGATCGCGGGGGGGCATTATTGATGAGCAGTTCTTC. Amino acid sequence: CASRSRGGIIDEQFF.

The chain combines TRBV5-1 with TRBJ2-3, with 9 bases lining up with TRBD1. The trim removed 2 bases at V and 4 bases at J, leaving 8 bases unmatched. Germline loops: CDR1 SGHRS, CDR2 YFSETQ. This CDR3 region has 16 residues. The CDR3 protein is CASSFRGQGSADTQYF. The DNA of the CDR3 is TGCGCCAGCAGCTTCCGGGGACAGGGTTCCGCAGATACGCAGTATTTT.

The genes are TRBV10-1 and TRBJ2-1; perhaps TRBD2 as D (6 bases). This CDR3 has 18 residues. Germline-derived CDR1 and CDR2 are WNHNN and SYGVQD (reference sequence). V was pared by 4 bases and J by 0 bases, with 19 bases between. This CDR3 is CASSGVMSGRDSYNEQFF. DNA of the CDR3: TGCGCCAGCAGTGGAGTGATGAGCGGGCGGGACTCCTACAATGAGCAGTTCTTC.

The chain combines TRBV19 with TRBJ1-5; D gene uncertain. Germline lookup yields CDR1 LNHDA and CDR2 SQIVND (reference sequence). Trimming removed 5 bases from V and 4 bases from J, with 15 bases in between. The CDR3 has 15 amino acids. CDR3: CASSRDSEENQPQHF. The CDR3, as DNA: TGTGCCAGTAGTCGAGACTCGGAAGAAAATCAGCCCCAGCATTTT.

The chain recombines TRBV6-5 with TRBJ2-5; 7 nucleotides line up with TRBD2. Germline loops: CDR1 MNHEY, CDR2 SVGAGI. With V trimmed by 4 bases and J by 4 bases, 12 bases remained unmatched. The CDR3 runs to 16 residues. CDR3 sequence reads: CASSSRGGTGGETQYF. CDR3 coding DNA: TGTGCCAGCAGTTCGCGGGGAGGGACGGGGGGAGAGACCCAGTACTTC.

The chain employs TRBV9 and TRBJ2-3; no reliable D call. V lost 2 bases and J 2 bases, leaving 12 bases between the germline ends. The CDR3 sequence is 15 residues long. Looked up from germline, CDR1 is SGDLS and CDR2 is YYNGEE. Written as DNA, the CDR3 is TGTGCCAGCAGCGTCAGGATTACCGACACAGATACGCAGTATTTT. Amino acids: CASSVRITDTDTQYF.

The chain combines TRBV7-2 with TRBJ1-5; 7 bases fit TRBD1. The J segment lost 1 base and the V segment lost 4 bases, leaving 4 bases of the junction unmatched. Germline CDR1 and CDR2: SGHTA and FQGNSA. The CDR3 loop spans 15 amino acids. CDR3 nucleotides: TGTGCCAGCAGCTCGACAGGGCTGAGCAATCAGCCCCAGCATTTT. Residues: CASSSTGLSNQPQHF.

This chain uses TRBV30 with TRBJ1-5, with 7 bases aligning to TRBD1. Germline trimming cut 6 bases from V and 4 bases from J; bases unmatched to any gene: 3. The CDR3 consists of 12 residues. Germline-derived CDR1 and CDR2 are GTSNPN and SVGIG (reference sequence). The chain's CDR3 is CACDRDNQPQHF. The CDR3 bases are TGTGCCTGCGACAGGGATAATCAGCCCCAGCATTTT.

The genes are TRBV5-1 and TRBJ2-2; TRBD2 matches at 12 bases. The CDR3 runs to 17 residues. J lost 2 bases, V lost 0 bases, and 2 bases had no gene match. Germline CDR1 SGHRS, CDR2 YFSETQ. DNA of the CDR3: TGCGCCAGCAGCTTGGGACTAGCGGGGGACAACACCGGGGAGCTGTTTTTT. Amino acids: CASSLGLAGDNTGELFF.

The chain links TRBV7-9 to TRBJ2-7; 8 bases line up with TRBD2. The germline V gene has CDR1 SEHNR and CDR2 FQNEAQ (reference sequence). The CDR3 is 14 residues long. The ends lost 7 bases at V and 3 bases at J; junction bases unmatched: 8. The CDR3 region is CASNSGGRIYEQYF. Here the CDR3 DNA reads TGTGCCAGCAACAGCGGGGGCCGTATCTACGAGCAGTACTTC.

This CDR3 is CASSSELDLKETQYF. The CDR3 DNA is TGTGCCAGCTCGTCCGAACTAGATTTGAAAGAGACCCAGTACTTC. The chain employs TRBV5-6 and TRBJ2-5, with D possibly matching TRBD2 (5 bases). This CDR3 contains 15 residues. V lost 7 bases to trimming and J lost 3 bases, with 19 bases between them. Germline CDR1 reads SGHDT; CDR2 reads YYEEEE.

The rearrangement joins TRBV18 to TRBJ1-1; D perhaps matches TRBD1 (5 bases). Per the germline V gene, CDR1 is KGHSH and CDR2 is LQKENI. V gave up 1 base and J gave up 1 base, with 19 bases separating them. The CDR3 contains 18 residues. The CDR3: CASSPRGPGARENTEAFF. CDR3 DNA sequence: TGTGCCAGCTCACCACGCGGGCCCGGGGCGCGGGAGAACACTGAAGCTTTCTTT. The full variable domain, rest sourced from reference TRBV18 and TRBJ1-1, is NAGVMQNPRHLVRRRGQEARLRCSPMKGHSHVYWYRQLPEEGLKFMVYLQKENIIDESGMPKERFSAEFPKEGPSILRIQQVVRGDSAAYFCASSPRGPGARENTEAFFGQGTRLTVV.

This rearrangement joins TRBV7-9 to TRBJ1-4; D gene unclear. CDR3 length: 15 amino acids. The ends were cut back, 5 bases at V and 4 bases at J, with 14 bases in the middle. Germline CDR1 and CDR2: SEHNR and FQNEAQ (reference sequence). CDR3: CASSLSGGLNEKLFF. The CDR3 bases are TGTGCCAGCAGCCTTTCGGGAGGGCTTAATGAAAAACTGTTTTTT.

The genes are TRBV15 and TRBJ2-3; TRBD2 might be the D (6 bases). Trimming left V 6 bases short and J 0 bases short, with 13 bases between. This CDR3 spans 15 amino acids. Germline V lookup: CDR1 LNHNV, CDR2 YYDKDF (reference sequence). CDR3 nucleotide sequence: TGTGCCACCAGGGAGGGTGGCGGGAGCACAGATACGCAGTATTTT. Its protein is CATREGGGSTDTQYF. Based on the CDR3 plus reference TRBV15 and TRBJ2-3, the full variable domain is DAMVIQNPRYQVTQFGKPVTLSCSQTLNHNVMYWYQQKSSQAPKLLFHYYDKDFNNEADTPDNFQSRRPNTSFCFLDIRSPGLGDTAMYLCATREGGGSTDTQYFGPGTRLTVL.

V is TRBV6-6 and J is TRBJ1-1, with TRBD1 matching over 7 bases. The CDR3 length is 16 residues. V shed 6 bases and J 9 bases; nucleotides not matched to a gene: 19. CDR1 MNHNY and CDR2 SVGAGI come from the germline V gene (reference sequence). CDR3 protein: CASSQLFQFDRDKAFF. In DNA, the CDR3 is TGTGCCAGCAGCCAACTCTTTCAGTTCGACAGGGACAAAGCTTTCTTT.

This chain joins TRBV9 and TRBJ2-2; D remains ambiguous. Germline V lookup: CDR1 SGDLS, CDR2 YYNGEE. CDR3 length: 16 residues. V dropped 0 bases and J dropped 0 bases, with 9 bases sitting between them. The CDR3 protein is CASSVAVPSNTGELFF. CDR3 DNA sequence: TGTGCCAGCAGCGTAGCGGTCCCGTCGAACACCGGGGAGCTGTTTTTT.

The V call is TRBV7-6, the J call TRBJ1-1; 7 bases are shared with TRBD1. V was pared by 3 bases and J by 1 base, with 5 bases of the junction left unmatched. The CDR3 is made up of 15 amino acids. The V gene's germline CDR1 is SGHVS and CDR2 FNYEAQ. CDR3 residues: CASSFTGASNTEAFF. The CDR3 DNA sequence: TGTGCCAGCAGCTTTACAGGGGCGTCGAACACTGAAGCTTTCTTT.